This T cell receptor beta chain was found in a study of T cell repertoires in cytomegalovirus infection. Study-level background: CMV epitopes, recently identified HLA-C-restricted and well-studied HLA-B-restricted, were used. It was the public TCR beta signatures that indicated both CMV infection and matching HLA type. Study conclusions and caveats: Ex vivo responses were dominated by HLA-C-restricted CMV-specific TCR beta clonotypes. Cumulated frequencies of public TCR beta families served to identify carriers of CMV plus the relevant HLA.

TCRdb fed the reads into MiXCR, producing one record per CDR3 protein. The sample includes 400,000 to 600,000 distinct CDR3 sequences, approximately 46% of them seen just once. Regarding this clonotype: What it binds is unknown.

The V gene's germline CDR1 is LGHDT and CDR2 YNNKEL (reference sequence). The CDR3 sequence is 14 residues long. The ends lost 5 bases at V and 5 bases at J; junction bases unmatched: 5. This specimen consisted of cultured PBMCs, obtained from culture after CMV antigen stimulation. The receptor was derived from a human donor in good health (CMV status not recorded). Some clones in this sample may be carry-over from other donors' samples. V and J are TRBV3-1 and TRBJ2-7, with 11 bases matching TRBD2. In DNA form, the CDR3 reads TGTGCCAGCAGCTATAGCGGGAGGGAGGACGAGCAGTACTTC. Translating it yields CASSYSGREDEQYF.